This TCR beta chain was sequenced for a study of blood T cell repertoires in COVID-19. In the study overall: PBMCs, B-cell-depleted T cells, or T cells provided the cDNA or gDNA that made up the material.

Original handling: Amplification of reference gene primers was used by the study to estimate nucleated cell counts. Sequenced by immunoSEQ multiplex PCR; TCRdb stores in-frame clones only, minus some. V, J and clone size derive from that table, while D and trimming were established from the DNA sequence. This table holds over 200,000 clones, 87% found once. Study members were between about 18 and 95 years old and lived in approximately 25 US regions. In assigning cohorts, the study relied on participant-reported clinical history. The source of this sequence is a man aged 25-45 years who had recovered from COVID-19. Sequencing used PBMCs or T cells enriched from blood (not recorded which).

The CDR3 reads CASSPREWSYEQYF. The CDR3 DNA is TGTGCCAGCAGTCCTCGAGAATGGTCCTACGAGCAGTACTTC. The chain couples TRBV6-9 to TRBJ2-7; D unresolved. The CDR3 is 14 amino acids. With 5 bases removed from V and 1 base from J, the gap between germline ends came to 12 bases. From germline, CDR1 is MNHGY and CDR2 SVAAGI.